Following are 20 T cell receptor beta chains from one sample sequenced in a study of cytomegalovirus exposure and HLA in healthy donors. Primers included in the PCR were 60 Vbeta and 13 Jbeta primers. Repertoires were generated with immunoSEQ multiplex PCR, while TCRdb's copy carries only in-frame clones and drops some. Listed are around 75,000 clones; roughly 13% falls within the top ten. The sequenced material came from PBMCs. These receptors were obtained from a middle-aged man in good health and CMV-seropositive.

The V call is TRBV6-1, the J call TRBJ2-7, with D tentatively TRBD1 (6 bases). The V and J ends lost 8 bases and 4 bases respectively, with 9 bases between them. The CDR3 contains 11 residues. Germline V gives CDR1 MNHNS, CDR2 SASEGT. CDR3 nucleotides: TGTGCCAGCCTCAGGGGATACGAGCAGTACGTC. It specifies CASLRGYEQYV.

J is TRBJ1-4 and V is TRBV5-4; tentative D call: TRBD1 (5 bases). The CDR3 covers 14 residues. V gave up 2 bases and J gave up 6 bases, with 11 bases separating them. Germline V gene data show CDR1 as SGHNT and CDR2 as YYREEE (reference sequence). The CDR3 protein is CASSLDSSDEKLFF. The DNA of the CDR3 is TGTGCCAGCAGCTTAGACAGTTCGGATGAAAAACTGTTTTTT.

The CDR3 DNA is TGTGCCAGCAGTCCCCGAGAGAGTCAGCCCCAGCATTTT. As protein: CASSPRESQPQHF. This chain links TRBV6-6 with TRBJ1-5; no clear D gene. This CDR3 has 13 residues. Germline CDR1 reads MNHNY; CDR2 reads SVGAGI (reference sequence). Trimming removed 5 bases from V and 6 bases from J, with 11 bases in between.

The chain recombines TRBV6-1 with TRBJ2-2; D unresolved. This CDR3 contains 15 residues. CDR1 MNHNS and CDR2 SASEGT come from the germline V gene. Deletions cut 4 bases from V and 0 bases from J, with 9 bases between. The CDR3: CASSVDQANTGELFF. CDR3 coding DNA: TGTGCCAGCAGTGTAGATCAGGCGAACACCGGGGAGCTGTTTTTT.

The chain links TRBV5-8 to TRBJ1-3; 8 nucleotides line up with TRBD1. The CDR3 is made up of 15 amino acids. The ends lost 4 bases at V and 4 bases at J; junction bases unmatched: 7. CDR1 is SGHTS and CDR2 is YDEGEE in the germline V gene. As DNA, the CDR3 is TGTGCCAGCAGCCCAACAGGGGGACTAGGAAACACCATATATTTT. Encoded protein: CASSPTGGLGNTIYF.

The chain is built from TRBV2 and TRBJ1-2; 7 bases are shared with TRBD1. This CDR3 comprises 13 residues. The junction had 7 bases not matched to a gene; V was cut back by 4 bases and J by 8 bases. The germline CDR1 and CDR2 sequences are SNHLY and FYNNEI. CDR3 sequence: CASSVGGGEGYTF. Written as DNA, the CDR3 is TGTGCCAGCAGTGTAGGAGGGGGCGAGGGCTACACCTTC.

For this clone: Other DNA variants within this sample encode the same CDR3. The CDR3 DNA reads TGTGACCTTAGCAAGTTGGAGGGTCTAGCGGTTAGCACAGATACGCAGTATTTT. Translated: CDLSKLEGLAVSTDTQYF. The chain joins TRBV19 to TRBJ2-3; 7 positions match TRBD2. CDR3 length equals 18 residues. The germline CDR1 and CDR2 sequences are LNHDA and SQIVND (reference sequence).

The chain uses TRBV4-1 and TRBJ2-3; 8 bases line up with TRBD2. V gave up 6 bases and J gave up 8 bases; unmatched junction bases: 13. The CDR3 has 15 residues. Germline V lookup: CDR1 MGHRA, CDR2 YSYEKL. CDR3 sequence reads: CASRVPGGGAGTQYF. CDR3 DNA sequence: TGCGCCAGCAGGGTCCCGGGAGGGGGGGCAGGTACGCAGTATTTT.

V usage is TRBV4-1 and J usage is TRBJ2-3, with 12 bases that match TRBD2. The germline CDR1 and CDR2 sequences are MGHRA and YSYEKL. With 4 bases clipped from V and 5 bases from J, the junction kept 10 bases outside the gene matches. The CDR3 spans 17 residues. CDR3 residues: CASSRGLLAGGRDTQYF. The CDR3 coding sequence is TGCGCCAGCAGCCGAGGGTTGCTAGCGGGGGGGCGAGATACGCAGTATTTT.

The chain combines TRBV11-2 with TRBJ2-5; weak D call: TRBD2 (5 bases). V gave up 1 base and J gave up 2 bases, with 11 bases separating them. This CDR3 has 15 residues. Germline lookup yields CDR1 SGHAT and CDR2 FQNNGV. CDR3 DNA sequence: TGTGCCAGCAGCTTAGGAGGGAAGCCTCAAGAGACCCAGTACTTC. As protein: CASSLGGKPQETQYF.

The chain is built from TRBV5-4 and TRBJ1-2; D is unclear. Trimming pared 4 bases from V and 4 bases from J, leaving 20 bases between. In germline, CDR1 is SGHNT, CDR2 YYREEE (reference sequence). The CDR3 extends over 16 amino acids. The CDR3 spells CASSPKVGGRGYGYTF. The CDR3 coding sequence is TGTGCCAGCAGCCCCAAGGTGGGAGGGCGCGGCTATGGCTACACCTTC.

The chain has TRBV5-1 and TRBJ1-5; unclear D gene. Trimming shortened V by 0 bases and J by 6 bases, and 10 bases separated the two germline ends. From germline, CDR1 is SGHRS and CDR2 YFSETQ. The CDR3 has 14 residues. The CDR3: CASSLGELGQPQHF. CDR3 sequence (DNA): TGCGCCAGCAGCTTGGGGGAGCTGGGTCAGCCCCAGCATTTT.

This chain connects TRBV28 to TRBJ1-5, with a weak D call TRBD1 (5 bases). This CDR3 is 13 amino acids long. V lost 5 bases, J lost 6 bases, and 11 bases lay in between. Germline V gene sequence: CDR1 MDHEN, CDR2 SYDVKM. CDR3 DNA sequence: TGTGCCAGCAGTACTCCTGACAGTCAGCCCCAGCATTTT. This gives the protein CASSTPDSQPQHF.

The chain is built from TRBV5-1 and TRBJ2-3, with no clear D. V gave up 7 bases and J gave up 2 bases, with 5 bases separating them. The CDR3 contains 11 residues. Per germline, CDR1 SGHRS and CDR2 YFSETQ. In DNA form, the CDR3 reads TGCGCCAGCGGAGACACAGATACGCAGTATTTT. This codes for CASGDTDTQYF. Full variable domain (rest looked up from reference TRBV5-1 and TRBJ2-3): KAGVTQTPRYLIKTRGQQVTLSCSPISGHRSVSWYQQTPGQGLQFLFEYFSETQRNKGNFPGRFSGRQFSNSRSEMNVSTLELGDSALYLCASGDTDTQYFGPGTRLTVL.

A remark on this clone: It is unclear where the CDR3 begins or ends on the DNA, so no DNA is shown, and the CDR3 is as TCRdb lists it. The rearrangement joins TRBV6-1 to TRBJ1-2. The CDR3 has 12 residues if both end residues are counted. Germline V lookup: CDR1 MNHNS, CDR2 SASEGT. The CDR3 sequence is CASSSSGDGYTF.

The genes are TRBV15 and TRBJ1-2; D remains ambiguous. Trimming left V 4 bases short and J 3 bases short, with 9 bases between. Germline V CDR1 and CDR2: LNHNV, YYDKDF (reference sequence). The CDR3 is 13 residues long. The CDR3 bases are TGTGCCACCAGCAAGGAGAGGTACTATGGCTACACCTTC. Translated: CATSKERYYGYTF.

The chain links TRBV10-2 to TRBJ2-5, with a tentative D call TRBD1 (5 bases). The germline CDR1 and CDR2 sequences are WSHSY and SAAADI. The V end lost 3 bases, the J end lost 2 bases, and 7 bases lay between the germline ends. CDR3 length equals 13 residues. The CDR3 loop reads CASSDGQQETQYF. The CDR3, as DNA: TGCGCCAGCAGTGACGGACAACAAGAGACCCAGTACTTC.

This chain links TRBV5-1 with TRBJ1-1; D is perhaps TRBD1 (6 bases). Germline values: CDR1 SGHRS, CDR2 YFSETQ. This CDR3 has 14 residues. V lost 4 bases, J lost 2 bases, and 12 bases lay in between. CDR3 DNA: TGCGCCAGCAGCAGAGGACAGCCTAACACTGAAGCTTTCTTT. It translates to CASSRGQPNTEAFF.

This chain links TRBV5-1 with TRBJ2-2, with TRBD2 identical over 10 bases. Germline CDR1 SGHRS, CDR2 YFSETQ. Trimming cost V 4 bases and J 3 bases; bases outside gene matches: 3. The CDR3 has 15 amino acids. The CDR3 loop reads CASSPLAGDTGELFF. In DNA, the CDR3 is TGCGCCAGCAGCCCTCTAGCGGGGGACACCGGGGAGCTGTTTTTT. The full variable domain, in which reference TRBV5-1 and TRBJ2-2 provide the parts outside the CDR3, is KAGVTQTPRYLIKTRGQQVTLSCSPISGHRSVSWYQQTPGQGLQFLFEYFSETQRNKGNFPGRFSGRQFSNSRSEMNVSTLELGDSALYLCASSPLAGDTGELFFGEGSRLTVL.

The V call is TRBV5-1, the J call TRBJ2-6; tentatively, D is TRBD1 (5 bases). This CDR3 is built from 17 residues. With 4 bases removed from V and 1 base from J, the gap between germline ends came to 15 bases. Germline V gives CDR1 SGHRS, CDR2 YFSETQ. The CDR3 reads CASSRVGAKSGANVLTF. CDR3 coding DNA: TGCGCCAGCAGCCGGGTAGGGGCTAAATCTGGGGCCAACGTCCTGACTTTC.